Listed here is a single T cell receptor beta chain. Its specificity is unknown. Repertoires were generated with immunoSEQ multiplex PCR, while TCRdb's copy carries only in-frame clones and drops some. Of 35,000 to 45,000 clones listed, around 95% were seen once; the top ten hold about 0.8%. This specimen belongs to a study of T cell clonotyping in hematopoietic cell transplantation. General study points: At the given depth, recipient repertoires were over 95% de novo clonotypes. Cells were unsorted, so CD4 and CD8 contributions were not separated. Higher Inverse Simpson Index values in graft donor and pretransplant recipient predicted broader posttransplant TCR diversity. Pathologically expanded recipient clonotypes increased progressively from day 30 to day 180 as diversity fell.

Germline V CDR1 and CDR2: MGHRA, YSYEKL. CDR3 length: 15 amino acids. Trimming took 0 bases from V and 0 from J, leaving 9 bases between them. The sequencing input was peripheral blood mononuclear cells. The source of this sequence is a woman between 50 and 59 years old in good health. Some clones in this sample may be carry-over from other donors' samples. This chain connects TRBV4-1 to TRBJ2-7; tentatively, D is TRBD1 (5 bases). The CDR3, as DNA: TGCGCCAGCAGCCAAGAATACAGGATCTCCTACGAGCAGTACTTC. Translating gives CASSQEYRISYEQYF.